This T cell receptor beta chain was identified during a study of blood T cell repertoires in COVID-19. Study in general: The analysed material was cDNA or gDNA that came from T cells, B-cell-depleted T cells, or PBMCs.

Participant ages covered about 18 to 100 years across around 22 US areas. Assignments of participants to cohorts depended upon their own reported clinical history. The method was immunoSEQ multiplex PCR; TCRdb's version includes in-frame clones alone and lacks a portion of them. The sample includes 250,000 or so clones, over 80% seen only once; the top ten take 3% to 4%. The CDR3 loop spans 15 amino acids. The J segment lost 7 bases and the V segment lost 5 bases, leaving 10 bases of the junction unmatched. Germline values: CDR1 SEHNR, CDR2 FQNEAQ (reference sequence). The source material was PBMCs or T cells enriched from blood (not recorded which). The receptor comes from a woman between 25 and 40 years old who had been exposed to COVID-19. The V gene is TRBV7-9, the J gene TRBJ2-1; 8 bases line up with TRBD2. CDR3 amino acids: CASSLGSGSSNEQFF. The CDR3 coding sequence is TGTGCCAGCAGCCTAGGCAGCGGGAGTAGTAATGAGCAGTTCTTC.